Listed below are T cell receptor beta chains from one sample, sequenced in a study of shared clonotypes between healthy human individuals. Sequencing used immunoSEQ multiplex PCR; TCRdb keeps in-frame clones, though not all of them. The sample contains over a million clones, 70% to 80% of which appear only once. The sequencing input was memory CD4+ T cells from PBMCs. The receptors shown here come from a man between 18 and 35 years old in good health. Some clones in this sample may be carry-over from other donors' samples. CDR3s include the opening cysteine and the closing phenylalanine or tryptophan. A D gene is named only where the DNA matches it firmly. A clone size is listed for some rows: how often the clone was seen (once, few, many), or a class if it is expanded.

d_gene: TRBD2
j_gene: TRBJ2-7
v_gene: TRBV5-6
abundance: .
CDR3aa: CASSLGLAGGYNSYEQYF
CDR3nt: TGTGCCAGCAGCTTGGGACTAGCGGGAGGGTATAATTCCTACGAGCAGTACTTC

d_gene: .
j_gene: TRBJ2-3
v_gene: TRBV2
abundance: .
CDR3aa: CASQGTTPQYF
CDR3nt: TGTGCCAGCCAAGGGACCACACCGCAGTATTTT

d_gene: .
j_gene: TRBJ2-5
v_gene: TRBV13
abundance: many
CDR3aa: CASSLEYDSQETQYF
CDR3nt: TGTGCCAGCAGCCTAGAGTACGACAGCCAAGAGACCCAGTACTTC

d_gene: TRBD2
j_gene: TRBJ2-3
v_gene: TRBV5-4
abundance: .
CDR3aa: CASSFSGRGPDTQYF
CDR3nt: TGTGCCAGCAGCTTTAGCGGGAGGGGGCCAGATACGCAGTATTTT

d_gene: .
j_gene: TRBJ1-1
v_gene: TRBV29-1
abundance: .
CDR3aa: CSGGPLSTEAFF
CDR3nt: TGCAGCGGCGGACCCTTGAGCACTGAAGCTTTCTTT

d_gene: .
j_gene: TRBJ1-1
v_gene: TRBV5-6
abundance: .
CDR3aa: CASSGRRGTEAFF
CDR3nt: TGTGCCAGCAGCGGCCGCAGGGGCACTGAAGCTTTCTTT

d_gene: .
j_gene: TRBJ2-1
v_gene: TRBV30
abundance: few
CDR3aa: CAFRPWSDEQFF
CDR3nt: TGTGCCTTTCGACCTTGGTCGGATGAGCAGTTCTTC

d_gene: .
j_gene: TRBJ1-1
v_gene: TRBV7-2
abundance: .
CDR3aa: CASSLGDGLNTEAFF
CDR3nt: TGTGCCAGCAGCTTAGGGGACGGCTTGAACACTGAAGCTTTCTTT

d_gene: .
j_gene: TRBJ2-7
v_gene: TRBV5-6
abundance: few
CDR3aa: CASQQGRPLSEQYF
CDR3nt: TGTGCCAGCCAACAGGGGAGGCCCCTATCCGAGCAGTACTTC

d_gene: .
j_gene: TRBJ1-6
v_gene: TRBV28
abundance: .
CDR3aa: CASSFSWPPLHF
CDR3nt: TGTGCCAGCAGTTTCAGTTGGCCACCCCTCCACTTT

d_gene: .
j_gene: TRBJ1-2
v_gene: TRBV7-9
abundance: many
CDR3aa: CASGGSNYGYTF
CDR3nt: TGTGCCTCCGGGGGCAGTAACTATGGCTACACCTTC

d_gene: .
j_gene: TRBJ2-2
v_gene: TRBV5-1
abundance: .
CDR3aa: CASRPQTGELFF
CDR3nt: TGCGCCAGCAGGCCTCAGACCGGGGAGCTGTTTTTT